The present T cell receptor (beta chain) was sequenced within a study of shared clonotypes between healthy human individuals. Trimming took 4 bases from V and 5 from J, leaving 16 bases between them. CDR1 is SGHDT and CDR2 is YYEEEE in the germline V gene. This CDR3 comprises 14 residues. This table comes from immunoSEQ multiplex PCR, and its TCRdb copy is limited to in-frame clones, with some not included. This sample has about 470,000 clones, with about 76% found just once. This clone was detected only a few times. This TCR was recovered from a middle-aged woman in good health. Some clones in this sample may be carry-over from other donors' samples. The chain uses TRBV5-6 and TRBJ2-7; possibly TRBD1 or TRBD2 for D (5 bases each). Source material: PBMCs. The CDR3 sequence is CASSNLIRDHEQYF. CDR3 sequence (DNA): TGTGCCAGCAGCAACCTTATACGGGACCACGAGCAGTACTTC.